These 13 T cell receptor beta chains were all obtained from the same sample, sequenced in a study of cytotoxic CD8 clonotypes in ibrutinib-treated CLL (dated by TCRdb to the early 2020s). This sample's time point label indicates: about a year on ibrutinib. To prepare the library, the immunoSEQ multiplex PCR assay was applied. In its TCRdb copy, this immuneACCESS table keeps in-frame sequences only and misses some clones. Where compared with another copy, unresolved V genes explain less than half of these, and the others have no known cause. In all, the sample holds about 140,000 clones, and roughly 80% of those were seen once. Less than 30% of the sample is in the top ten clones. The material sequenced was PBMCs, taken after 12 months of ibrutinib treatment. The receptors come from a human donor with chronic lymphocytic leukemia.

The chain employs TRBV29-1 and TRBJ1-1, with TRBD1 identical over 8 bases. V lost 6 bases, J lost 5 bases, and 11 bases stayed unmatched. Germline V gives CDR1 SQVTM, CDR2 ANQGSEA. The CDR3 length is 14 residues. In DNA, the CDR3 is TGCAGCGTCCCCCCGACAGGGGCACATACTGAAGCTTTCTTT. Translating it yields CSVPPTGAHTEAFF.

This clone has a handful of counts. The V gene is TRBV2, the J gene TRBJ1-3; possibly TRBD1 for D (5 bases). The germline V gene encodes CDR1 SNHLY and CDR2 FYNNEI. Trimming took off 3 bases at V and 10 bases at J, with 13 bases between the two ends. The CDR3 is made up of 13 amino acids. The CDR3 DNA follows: TGTGCCAGCAGTGAGGGGCGGAGTAGGACCATATATTTT. As protein: CASSEGRSRTIYF.

This chain links TRBV28 with TRBJ1-2; D is undetermined. V was trimmed by 6 bases and J by 5 bases, leaving 13 bases between them. The CDR3 runs to 13 residues. Germline values: CDR1 MDHEN, CDR2 SYDVKM. Written as DNA, the CDR3 is TGTGCCAGCAGGCGGAATCCCGATTATGGCTACACCTTC. Its translation: CASRRNPDYGYTF.

A few counts support this clone. CDR3 sequence (DNA): TGCGCCAGCAGCCAAGGTAGAGGGACTGAAGCTTTCTTT. Its translation is CASSQGRGTEAFF. V gene TRBV4-1 combines with J gene TRBJ1-1, with D uncertain. Trimming took off 1 base at V and 5 bases at J, with 8 bases between the two ends. This CDR3 contains 13 residues. CDR1 and CDR2 (germline): MGHRA, YSYEKL.

This chain connects TRBV6-6 to TRBJ1-1, with D unresolved. Germline lookup yields CDR1 MNHNY and CDR2 SVGAGI (reference sequence). Trimming left V 2 bases short and J 0 bases short, with 13 bases between. The CDR3 is made up of 16 amino acids. The CDR3 region has the DNA TGTGCCAGCAGTTACCCTGTGGGAAGGGTGAACACTGAAGCTTTCTTT. Protein sequence: CASSYPVGRVNTEAFF.

This sequence joins TRBV2 and TRBJ2-7; a possible D gene is TRBD2 (13 bases). The germline V and J ends were trimmed by 10 bases and 8 bases, with 33 bases remaining between them. Germline CDR1 SNHLY, CDR2 FYNNEI. This CDR3 is built from 17 residues. The CDR3 protein is CAIRGQGAGLAGAKQYF. The CDR3 DNA follows: TGTGCCATCAGGGGACAGGGGGCCGGACTAGCGGGAGCAAAGCAGTACTTC.

A few counts support this clone. The V call is TRBV9, the J call TRBJ1-5; TRBD1 aligns across 9 bases. The germline gives CDR1 SGDLS, CDR2 YYNGEE. V lost 4 bases to trimming and J lost 6 bases; unmatched junction nucleotides: 8. This CDR3 spans 15 amino acids. CDR3 coding DNA: TGTGCCAGCAGCCCCCGGGACAGGGAAGGTCAGCCCCAGCATTTT. Its translation is CASSPRDREGQPQHF. The full variable domain, with the rest looked up from reference TRBV9 and TRBJ1-5, is DSGVTQTPKHLITATGQRVTLRCSPRSGDLSVYWYQQSLDQGLQFLIQYYNGEERAKGNILERFSAQQFPDLHSELNLSSLELGDSALYFCASSPRDREGQPQHFGDGTRLSIL.

The chain couples TRBV7-2 to TRBJ1-6; D may be TRBD1 (5 bases). The CDR3 extends over 13 amino acids. Trimming stripped 1 base from V and 13 bases from J, with 11 bases between. Germline assignment: CDR1 SGHTA and CDR2 FQGNSA. CDR3 nucleotides: TGTGCCAGCAGCTTAGGGGACCTGGGGCCCCTCCACTTT. Protein: CASSLGDLGPLHF.

The chain joins TRBV7-9 to TRBJ2-5; TRBD1 or TRBD2 may be the D gene (6 bases each). Trimming took 4 bases from V and 2 from J, leaving 17 bases between them. The CDR3 length is 16 residues. In germline, CDR1 is SEHNR, CDR2 FQNEAQ (reference sequence). The CDR3 sequence: CASSSREYGTQETQYF. CDR3 sequence (DNA): TGTGCCAGCAGCTCACGGGAGTACGGGACACAAGAGACCCAGTACTTC.

The rearrangement joins TRBV9 to TRBJ1-1; D gene unclear. The V end lost 1 base, the J end lost 6 bases, and 13 bases lay between the germline ends. CDR1 SGDLS and CDR2 YYNGEE come from the germline V gene. The CDR3 loop spans 14 amino acids. The CDR3, as DNA: TGTGCCAGCAGCGTATTCGAGGGTAGTGCTGAAGCTTTCTTT. This sequence encodes CASSVFEGSAEAFF.

The chain combines TRBV6-5 with TRBJ2-3, with 7 bases that match TRBD2. Germline V gene sequence: CDR1 MNHEY, CDR2 SVGAGI. CDR3 size: 14 residues. Trimming at V came to 6 bases and at J to 2 bases, leaving 5 bases not matched to a gene. DNA for the CDR3: TGTGCCAGCAGCAGGACTAGGAACACAGATACGCAGTATTTT. Translating gives CASSRTRNTDTQYF.

This chain uses TRBV27 with TRBJ1-5; no clear D gene. Trimming removed 1 base at V and 5 bases at J, with 6 bases between. Germline CDR1 reads MNHEY; CDR2 reads SMNVEV (reference sequence). The CDR3 extends over 13 amino acids. The CDR3 reads CASSLYPDQPQHF. The CDR3 DNA reads TGTGCCAGCAGTTTATATCCAGATCAGCCCCAGCATTTT.

The genes are TRBV5-1 and TRBJ2-7, with D perhaps given as TRBD1 or TRBD2 (5 bases each). The germline V gene encodes CDR1 SGHRS and CDR2 YFSETQ. V lost 5 bases and J 0 bases, leaving 9 bases between the germline ends. This CDR3 contains 13 residues. CDR3 bases: TGCGCCAGCAGACCCGGGACCTCCTACGAGCAGTACTTC. Amino acid sequence: CASRPGTSYEQYF.